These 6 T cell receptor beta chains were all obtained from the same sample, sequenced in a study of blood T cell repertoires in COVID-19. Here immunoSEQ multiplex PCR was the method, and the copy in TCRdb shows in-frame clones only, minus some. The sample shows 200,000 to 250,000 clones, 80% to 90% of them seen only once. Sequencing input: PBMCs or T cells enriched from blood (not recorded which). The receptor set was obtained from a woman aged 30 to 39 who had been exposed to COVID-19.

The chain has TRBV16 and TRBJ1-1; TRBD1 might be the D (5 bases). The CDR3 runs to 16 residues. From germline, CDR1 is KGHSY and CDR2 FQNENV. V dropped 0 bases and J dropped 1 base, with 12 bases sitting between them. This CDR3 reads CASSQSGGWANTEAFF. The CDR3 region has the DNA TGTGCCAGCAGCCAATCCGGGGGGTGGGCGAACACTGAAGCTTTCTTT.

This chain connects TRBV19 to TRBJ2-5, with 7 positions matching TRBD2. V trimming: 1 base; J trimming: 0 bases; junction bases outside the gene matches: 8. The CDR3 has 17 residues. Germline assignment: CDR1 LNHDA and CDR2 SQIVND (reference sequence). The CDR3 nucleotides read TGTGCCAGTAGTATAGGAGCGGCTAGCGGATACCAAGAGACCCAGTACTTC. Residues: CASSIGAASGYQETQYF.

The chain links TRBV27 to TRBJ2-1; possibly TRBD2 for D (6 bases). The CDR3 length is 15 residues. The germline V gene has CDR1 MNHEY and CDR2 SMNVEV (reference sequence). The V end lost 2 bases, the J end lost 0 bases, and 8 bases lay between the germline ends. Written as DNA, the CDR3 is TGTGCCAGCAGTTTAGGGACTTTCTCCTACAATGAGCAGTTCTTC. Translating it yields CASSLGTFSYNEQFF.

The chain's CDR3 is CASASGRGANEQFF. CDR3 coding DNA: TGTGCCAGCGCTAGCGGGAGGGGGGCAAATGAGCAGTTCTTC. The V call is TRBV6-4, the J call TRBJ2-1, with 12 bases fitting TRBD2. The J segment lost 7 bases and the V segment lost 8 bases, leaving 6 bases of the junction unmatched. The CDR3 consists of 14 residues. Germline V lookup: CDR1 MRHNA, CDR2 SNTAGT.

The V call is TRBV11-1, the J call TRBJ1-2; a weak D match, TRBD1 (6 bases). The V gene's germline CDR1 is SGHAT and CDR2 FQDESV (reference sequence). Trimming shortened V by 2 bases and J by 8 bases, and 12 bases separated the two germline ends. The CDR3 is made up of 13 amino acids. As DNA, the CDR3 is TGTGCCAGCAGCTTACAGGGGCTCGGAGGCTACACCTTC. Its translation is CASSLQGLGGYTF. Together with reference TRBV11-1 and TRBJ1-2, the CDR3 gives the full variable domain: EAEVAQSPRYKITEKSQAVAFWCDPISGHATLYWYRQILGQGPELLVQFQDESVVDDSQLPKDRFSAERLKGVDSTLKIQPAELGDSAMYLCASSLQGLGGYTFGSGTRLTVV.

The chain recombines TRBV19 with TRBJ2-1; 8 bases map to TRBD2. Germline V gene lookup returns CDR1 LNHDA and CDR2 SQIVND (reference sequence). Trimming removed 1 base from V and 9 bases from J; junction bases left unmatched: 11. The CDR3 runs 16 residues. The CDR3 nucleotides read TGTGCCAGTAGTATAGTAGGAGAAGCGGGAGAGGGTGAGCAGTTCTTC. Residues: CASSIVGEAGEGEQFF.